Shown below are 24 T cell receptor beta chains from a single sample sequenced in a study of monozygotic twins with inflammatory bowel disease. After re-calling the 5' RACE reads, TCRdb lists one entry per CDR3 protein, DNA absent. Here the sample table reports more than 300,000 distinct CDR3 sequences. The specimen sequenced was blood. Receptor source: a human donor with ulcerative colitis or Crohn's disease, or a healthy co-twin of an affected twin (not recorded which).

V is TRBV12-3 or TRBV12-4 and J is TRBJ2-1; TCRdb's D call of TRBD2 is untestable without DNA. There are 14 residues in the CDR3. CDR3 region: CASRRGGENNEQFF.

This sequence joins TRBV6-5 and TRBJ2-7; the TCRdb D gene call, TRBD1, has no DNA to confirm it. The CDR3 loop spans 15 amino acids. The V gene's germline CDR1 is MNHEY and CDR2 SVGAGI. The CDR3 sequence: CASSSRQGVSYEQYF.

The chain employs TRBV20-1 and TRBJ2-5; with no DNA, the TCRdb D assignment of TRBD1 cannot be verified. The CDR3 covers 13 residues. CDR1 is DFQATT, CDR2 SNEGSKA, per germline (reference sequence). The chain's CDR3 is CSAPDREGETQYF.

The chain links TRBV5-1 to TRBJ2-5; the D call from TCRdb, TRBD1, cannot be confirmed without DNA. The CDR3 totals 14 residues. Germline CDR1 and CDR2: SGHRS and YFSETQ. The CDR3 sequence: CASSFDSFQETQYF.

The genes are TRBV15 and TRBJ2-2; TCRdb lists TRBD2, though no DNA is available to test this call. CDR1 is LNHNV and CDR2 is YYDKDF in the germline V gene (reference sequence). There are 16 residues in the CDR3. Here the CDR3 reads CATSREEGMRTGELFF. The full variable domain, completed using reference TRBV15 and TRBJ2-2, is DAMVIQNPRYQVTQFGKPVTLSCSQTLNHNVMYWYQQKSSQAPKLLFHYYDKDFNNEADTPDNFQSRRPNTSFCFLDIRSPGLGDTAMYLCATSREEGMRTGELFFGEGSRLTVL.

This chain uses TRBV6-5 with TRBJ1-3; checking the TCRdb D call of TRBD1 is not possible without DNA. CDR3 length equals 18 residues. Germline V gene data show CDR1 as MNHEY and CDR2 as SVGAGI. The CDR3 is CASSYPPSTGPSGNTIYF.

The CDR3 loop is CASSLYVETQYF. The chain employs TRBV7-2 and TRBJ2-5. This CDR3 comprises 12 residues. Germline assignment: CDR1 SGHTA and CDR2 FQGNSA.

The chain carries TRBV5-5 and TRBJ1-5; TCRdb indicates TRBD1, and absent DNA this call remains unverified. CDR1 and CDR2 from the germline V gene are SGHKS and YYEKEE (reference sequence). The CDR3 runs to 14 residues. CDR3 sequence: CASSLWGPNQPQHF. The variable domain in full, with the rest retrieved from reference TRBV5-5 and TRBJ1-5, is DAGVTQSPTHLIKTRGQQVTLRCSPISGHKSVSWYQQVLGQGPQFIFQYYEKEERGRGNFPDRFSARQFPNYSSELNVNALLLGDSALYLCASSLWGPNQPQHFGDGTRLSIL.

This chain connects TRBV12-5 to TRBJ1-5; TCRdb selects TRBD1, and the lack of DNA leaves this call unchecked. CDR1 is LGHNT and CDR2 is FRNRAP in the germline V gene. The CDR3 extends over 15 amino acids. The CDR3 region is CASGTGQGGNQPQHF. The full variable domain, rest sourced from reference TRBV12-5 and TRBJ1-5, is DARVTQTPRHKVTEMGQEVTMRCQPILGHNTVFWYRQTMMQGLELLAYFRNRAPLDDSGMPKDRFSAEMPDATLATLKIQPSEPRDSAVYFCASGTGQGGNQPQHFGDGTRLSIL.

This chain connects TRBV4-2 to TRBJ1-1; TCRdb lists TRBD1, though no DNA is available to test this call. CDR1 is LGHNA and CDR2 is YNFKEQ in the germline V gene. The CDR3 totals 14 residues. CDR3 region: CASSQQIGGTEAFF.

The V gene is TRBV28, the J gene TRBJ2-7; TCRdb gives TRBD1 as the D gene, but with no DNA this cannot be confirmed. Looked up from germline, CDR1 is MDHEN and CDR2 is SYDVKM. CDR3 length: 13 amino acids. CDR3: CASTRDNPYEQYF.

The chain combines TRBV7-9 with TRBJ1-5. Germline lookup yields CDR1 SEHNR and CDR2 FQNEAQ (reference sequence). CDR3 size: 14 residues. CDR3 residues: CASSLGEGIKPQHF.

This chain connects TRBV7-2 to TRBJ1-6; the TCRdb call, TRBD1, lacks DNA for checking. Germline values: CDR1 SGHTA, CDR2 FQGNSA. This CDR3 region has 13 residues. This chain's CDR3 is CASSNDRGRALHF.

The chain links TRBV5-1 to TRBJ2-1; TCRdb returns TRBD2, unconfirmable since there is no DNA. The CDR3 loop spans 16 amino acids. Per germline, CDR1 SGHRS and CDR2 YFSETQ. The CDR3 here is CASSLEGTSLYNEQFF.

This rearrangement joins TRBV5-1 to TRBJ2-1. CDR1 and CDR2 from the germline V gene are SGHRS and YFSETQ. This CDR3 is 12 amino acids long. CDR3 loop: CASSLEDNEQFF.

J is TRBJ2-5 and V is TRBV6-5; TCRdb designates TRBD1, a call that cannot be tested without DNA. Germline CDR1 and CDR2: MNHEY and SVGAGI. This CDR3 spans 16 amino acids. CDR3 region: CASSSGQGGGQETQYF.

This sequence joins TRBV29-1 and TRBJ2-1. Germline V gene lookup returns CDR1 SQVTM and CDR2 ANQGSEA. The length of the CDR3 is 14 residues. The CDR3 sequence is CSVDGVSSYNEQFF.

The V call is TRBV5-1, the J call TRBJ1-1; checking the TCRdb D call of TRBD1 is not possible without DNA. The CDR3 loop spans 16 amino acids. CDR1 SGHRS and CDR2 YFSETQ come from the germline V gene. The CDR3 spells CASSLGRGRTNTEAFF.

V and J are TRBV5-1 and TRBJ2-5; absent DNA, TCRdb's TRBD2 call cannot be checked. The CDR3 is 13 amino acids. CDR1 is SGHRS, CDR2 YFSETQ, per germline. CDR3 protein: CASSFSPWETQYF.

The rearrangement joins TRBV9 to TRBJ2-3; TCRdb's assignment of TRBD1 cannot be checked, as there is no DNA. Germline V gene sequence: CDR1 SGDLS, CDR2 YYNGEE. This CDR3 region has 16 residues. This CDR3 reads CASSVARTVRTDTQYF.

The J gene is TRBJ1-2, the V gene TRBV12-3 or TRBV12-4. This CDR3 has 15 amino acids. The CDR3: CASSLNSAGRYGYTF.

The CDR3 loop is CASSRGLAGFNEQFF. The chain uses TRBV18 and TRBJ2-1; TCRdb gives TRBD2 as the D gene, but with no DNA this cannot be confirmed. The germline V gene has CDR1 KGHSH and CDR2 LQKENI. CDR3 length equals 15 residues.

The chain couples TRBV20-1 to TRBJ2-1; no DNA is available, so the TRBD1 call from TCRdb remains unchecked. Germline CDR1 reads DFQATT; CDR2 reads SNEGSKA (reference sequence). CDR3 length: 14 amino acids. The CDR3 loop reads CSARHPGGANEQFF.

The chain has TRBV5-6 and TRBJ2-6. Germline V gene lookup returns CDR1 SGHDT and CDR2 YYEEEE. The CDR3 totals 15 residues. CDR3 sequence reads: CASSPTDSGANVLTF.